The 30 T cell receptor beta chains below were found in one sample sequenced in a study of TIL therapy for anti-PD-1-resistant metastatic lung cancer. Time point meaning: pre-treatment sample, taken before nivolumab and TIL therapy. This was the immunoSEQ v3 assay. Profiled with immunoSEQ multiplex PCR; TCRdb holds only in-frame clones, not every one. The sample records tens of thousands of clones, just over 85% being singletons. The material was blood, obtained at baseline. The source is a person aged 25 to 80 with non-small cell lung cancer.

The rearrangement uses TRBV4-1 and TRBJ1-1; tentative D call: TRBD1 (6 bases). V lost 5 bases, J lost 3 bases, and 16 bases lay in between. Germline values: CDR1 MGHRA, CDR2 YSYEKL. This CDR3 is built from 15 residues. The CDR3 sequence is CASSYGGGLDTEAFF. In DNA, the CDR3 is TGCGCCAGCAGCTACGGCGGGGGGCTGGACACTGAAGCTTTCTTT.

In DNA form, the CDR3 reads TGTGCCAGCAGTTTAACGAGGCAGGGGGCCTTTTACAATGAGCAGTTCTTC. It translates to CASSLTRQGAFYNEQFF. V is TRBV27 and J is TRBJ2-1; TRBD1 agrees at 8 bases. Looked up from germline, CDR1 is MNHEY and CDR2 is SMNVEV (reference sequence). The length of the CDR3 is 17 residues. With 2 bases clipped from V and 4 bases from J, the junction kept 10 bases outside the gene matches.

The rearrangement joins TRBV29-1 to TRBJ1-1, with 11 bases identical to TRBD1. CDR1 SQVTM and CDR2 ANQGSEA come from the germline V gene. With 7 bases clipped from V and 4 bases from J, the junction kept 5 bases outside the gene matches. The CDR3 is 13 residues long. In DNA form, the CDR3 reads TGCAGCGGACCCGGGACAGGGGGCACTGAAGCTTTCTTT. Protein: CSGPGTGGTEAFF.

The chain links TRBV12-3 or TRBV12-4 to TRBJ2-2; D unresolved. This CDR3 region has 13 residues. The V and J ends lost 6 bases and 6 bases respectively, with 11 bases between them. Here the CDR3 DNA reads TGTGCCAGCAGGGCTAGGGAAGCCGGGGAGCTGTTTTTT. This gives the protein CASRAREAGELFF.

The chain couples TRBV15 to TRBJ1-2; D is possibly TRBD1 (5 bases). In germline, CDR1 is LNHNV, CDR2 YYDKDF (reference sequence). This CDR3 contains 12 residues. V was cut by 4 bases and J by 3 bases, with 6 bases left in between. The CDR3 DNA sequence: TGTGCCACCAGCAAAGGGGACTATGGCTACACCTTC. Its translation is CATSKGDYGYTF.

This chain connects TRBV12-3 or TRBV12-4 to TRBJ1-1, with 10 bases identical to TRBD1. This CDR3 has 13 residues. The V and J ends lost 5 bases and 5 bases, in that order; junction bases with no gene match: 2. Here the CDR3 reads CASSDRGRTEAFF. DNA of the CDR3: TGTGCCAGCAGTGACAGGGGGCGTACTGAAGCTTTCTTT.

V usage is TRBV30 and J usage is TRBJ1-5, with D maybe TRBD1 (6 bases). Germline assignment: CDR1 GTSNPN and CDR2 SVGIG (reference sequence). The V end was cut by 3 bases, the J end by 7 bases, with 16 bases between. The CDR3 totals 14 residues. The DNA of the CDR3 is TGTGCCTGGAGCCTGACAGGAAATGGGCAGCCCCAGCATTTT. Its translation is CAWSLTGNGQPQHF. The entire variable domain, with the rest obtained from reference TRBV30 and TRBJ1-5, is as follows: SQTIHQWPATLVQPVGSPLSLECTVEGTSNPNLYWYRQAAGRGLQLLFYSVGIGQISSEVPQNLSASRPQDRQFILSSKKLLLSDSGFYLCAWSLTGNGQPQHFGDGTRLSIL.

This chain joins TRBV11-2 and TRBJ2-5; TRBD2 matches at 10 bases. Germline lookup yields CDR1 SGHAT and CDR2 FQNNGV. The CDR3 covers 19 residues. V was pared by 6 bases and J by 7 bases, with 23 bases of the junction left unmatched. The CDR3 DNA is TGTGCCAGCAGGAAAAGCGCCGGGGGAGTAGCGGGAGGTAGCGTGACCCAGTACTTC. This encodes CASRKSAGGVAGGSVTQYF.

The chain links TRBV28 to TRBJ2-4; maybe TRBD2 (6 bases). This CDR3 spans 14 amino acids. Germline V gene lookup returns CDR1 MDHEN and CDR2 SYDVKM. The V gene lost 5 bases and the J gene lost 8 bases, with 16 bases spanning the gap. CDR3 loop: CASSSLARWDIQYF. The CDR3 nucleotides are TGTGCCAGCAGTAGCCTAGCGCGATGGGACATTCAGTACTTC. The full variable domain, its missing parts supplied by reference TRBV28 and TRBJ2-4, is DVKVTQSSRYLVKRTGEKVFLECVQDMDHENMFWYRQDPGLGLRLIYFSYDVKMKEKGDIPEGYSVSREKKERFSLILESASTNQTSMYLCASSSLARWDIQYFGAGTRLSVL.

This chain uses TRBV19 with TRBJ1-4; 7 bases are shared with TRBD1. The germline CDR1 and CDR2 sequences are LNHDA and SQIVND (reference sequence). Trimming cost V 4 bases and J 3 bases; bases outside gene matches: 8. The CDR3 is 16 residues long. The CDR3 here is CASSTRQGEANEKLFF. The CDR3 DNA follows: TGTGCCAGTAGTACCCGACAGGGCGAGGCTAATGAAAAACTGTTTTTT.

The V gene is TRBV6-5, the J gene TRBJ2-5, with 10 bases that match TRBD1. This CDR3 is 14 amino acids long. Germline V gene sequence: CDR1 MNHEY, CDR2 SVGAGI. Trimming at V came to 2 bases and at J to 4 bases, leaving 1 base not matched to a gene. DNA for the CDR3: TGTGCCAGCAGTTACGGGACAGGGGTAGAGACCCAGTACTTC. As protein: CASSYGTGVETQYF.

This clone was recorded a few times. The rearrangement joins TRBV19 to TRBJ1-6; D may be TRBD1 (5 bases). V was trimmed by 8 bases and J by 13 bases, leaving 21 bases between them. From germline, CDR1 is LNHDA and CDR2 SQIVND (reference sequence). The CDR3 covers 14 residues. The CDR3 DNA reads as TGTGCCAGTTCCTCCGGGACGGACGGGGTGCCCCTCCACTTT. This gives the protein CASSSGTDGVPLHF.

The chain joins TRBV19 to TRBJ1-4, with D possibly matching TRBD1 (6 bases). Germline V gene data show CDR1 as LNHDA and CDR2 as SQIVND (reference sequence). V was pared by 5 bases and J by 8 bases, with 15 bases between. This CDR3 has 14 residues. CDR3 nucleotides: TGTGCCAGTAGTGTTACAGGGAACGTCGAAAAACTGTTTTTT. Its protein product is CASSVTGNVEKLFF.

The rearrangement uses TRBV5-1 and TRBJ1-5; D is unresolved. The CDR3 runs to 15 residues. Trimming cost V 0 bases and J 0 bases, with 7 bases left between them. CDR1 is SGHRS, CDR2 YFSETQ, per germline. The CDR3 DNA is TGCGCCAGCAGCTTGGAGGGAGATAGCAATCAGCCCCAGCATTTT. Residues: CASSLEGDSNQPQHF.

CDR3 residues: CASSESTAANVQYF. CDR3 DNA sequence: TGCGCCAGCAGTGAGTCGACGGCAGCCAATGTGCAGTACTTC. This chain connects TRBV10-1 to TRBJ2-7; D is ambiguous. CDR3 size: 14 residues. The germline V and J ends were trimmed by 0 bases and 9 bases, with 15 bases remaining between them. Per the germline V gene, CDR1 is WNHNN and CDR2 is SYGVQD (reference sequence).

This clone came up once. This rearrangement joins TRBV7-2 to TRBJ2-3, with D possibly TRBD2 on 5 matching bases. The V end lost 6 bases, the J end lost 0 bases, and 10 bases lay between the germline ends. Looked up from germline, CDR1 is SGHTA and CDR2 is FQGNSA. This CDR3 is 14 amino acids long. The CDR3 here is CASSMASSTDTQYF. The DNA for the CDR3 is TGTGCCAGCAGTATGGCTAGCAGCACAGATACGCAGTATTTT. Supplemented by reference TRBV7-2 and TRBJ2-3, the full variable domain reads GAGVSQSPSNKVTEKGKDVELRCDPISGHTALYWYRQSLGQGLEFLIYFQGNSAPDKSGLPSDRFSAERTGGSVSTLTIQRTQQEDSAVYLCASSMASSTDTQYFGPGTRLTVL.

The chain recombines TRBV9 with TRBJ2-7; TRBD1 matches at 9 bases. With V trimmed by 4 bases and J by 2 bases, 4 bases remained unmatched. From germline, CDR1 is SGDLS and CDR2 YYNGEE. This CDR3 is 14 amino acids long. The CDR3 nucleotides read TGTGCCAGCAGCTTCCGGGACAGGGCCTACGAGCAGTACTTC. It specifies CASSFRDRAYEQYF.

V and J are TRBV1 and TRBJ2-4; no DNA check was done on the table's D call, TRBD2. TRBV1 is reported as a pseudogene. This CDR3 has 17 amino acids. CDR3 region: CTSSQPKRLARWDIQYF. CDR3 nucleotides: TGCACCAGCAGCCAACCCAAAAGGCTAGCGAGGTGGGACATTCAGTACTTC.

V usage is TRBV7-9 and J usage is TRBJ1-2; tentative D call: TRBD1 (5 bases). CDR1 is SEHNR and CDR2 is FQNEAQ in the germline V gene (reference sequence). This CDR3 region has 17 residues. V dropped 1 base and J dropped 0 bases, with 15 bases sitting between them. In DNA, the CDR3 is TGTGCCAGCAGCTTAGAGATCATGGACAAAGCTAACTATGGCTACACCTTC. Its translation: CASSLEIMDKANYGYTF. Variable domain in full (rest from reference TRBV7-9 and TRBJ1-2): DTGVSQNPRHKITKRGQNVTFRCDPISEHNRLYWYRQTLGQGPEFLTYFQNEAQLEKSRLLSDRFSAERPKGSFSTLEIQRTEQGDSAMYLCASSLEIMDKANYGYTFGSGTRLTVV.

The chain recombines TRBV10-3 with TRBJ2-5, with 8 positions matching TRBD1. J lost 5 bases, V lost 10 bases, and 6 bases had no gene match. The CDR3 has 12 residues. Looked up from germline, CDR1 is ENHRY and CDR2 is SYGVKD. The CDR3 sequence: CATKTGEETQYF. The CDR3 DNA follows: TGTGCCACCAAGACAGGGGAGGAGACCCAGTACTTC.

This rearrangement joins TRBV30 to TRBJ1-5, with a tentative D call TRBD1 (5 bases). The CDR3 has 17 amino acids. Germline-derived CDR1 and CDR2 are GTSNPN and SVGIG (reference sequence). Trimming took off 2 bases at V and 0 bases at J, with 17 bases between the two ends. CDR3 loop: CAWSRGGGAYSNQPQHF. The DNA for the CDR3 is TGTGCCTGGAGTAGGGGTGGGGGTGCCTATAGCAATCAGCCCCAGCATTTT.

The rearrangement joins TRBV4-3 to TRBJ2-1; D is possibly TRBD1 (6 bases). Germline loops: CDR1 LGHNA, CDR2 YSLEER. The CDR3 totals 14 residues. V dropped 3 bases and J dropped 7 bases, with 13 bases sitting between them. The chain's CDR3 is CASSQQQGRNEQFF. Here the CDR3 DNA reads TGCGCCAGCAGCCAGCAACAGGGAAGGAATGAGCAGTTCTTC.

This sequence joins TRBV2 and TRBJ1-5; D call uncertain. Between the trimmed V and J ends, which lost 4 bases and 10 bases, there was a span of 17 bases. CDR1 and CDR2 (germline): SNHLY, FYNNEI. CDR3 length: 14 residues. The CDR3 loop is CASSVSGQQTPQHF. The CDR3 DNA follows: TGTGCCAGCAGTGTTTCGGGTCAACAAACTCCCCAGCATTTT. The whole variable domain, filled in from reference TRBV2 and TRBJ1-5, reads EPEVTQTPSHQVTQMGQEVILRCVPISNHLYFYWYRQILGQKVEFLVSFYNNEISEKSEIFDDQFSVERPDGSNFTLKIRSTKLEDSAMYFCASSVSGQQTPQHFGDGTRLSIL.

This clone was seen only a few times. The genes are TRBV25-1 and TRBJ2-1; D might be TRBD1 (5 bases). V was cut by 8 bases and J by 0 bases, with 14 bases left in between. CDR3 length equals 15 residues. The V gene's germline CDR1 is MGHDK and CDR2 SYGVNS. The CDR3 region is CASCKGVSSYNEQFF. The CDR3 nucleotides read TGTGCCAGCTGTAAAGGGGTTAGCTCCTACAATGAGCAGTTCTTC.

The genes are TRBV6-6 and TRBJ2-1, with D tentatively TRBD1 (6 bases). The CDR3 has 15 amino acids. Between the trimmed V and J ends, which lost 9 bases and 2 bases, there was a span of 17 bases. CDR1 MNHNY and CDR2 SVGAGI come from the germline V gene (reference sequence). In DNA form, the CDR3 reads TGTGCCAGTGAGACCCTAGGACAGCCCTACAATGAGCAGTTCTTC. Amino acid sequence: CASETLGQPYNEQFF.

This clone was observed once. The sample carries other DNA sequences with the same CDR3. The V and J genes are TRBV7-2 and TRBJ2-1, with D uncertain. CDR3 size: 12 residues. V was clipped by 2 bases and J by 6 bases, with 5 bases between them. Germline CDR1 and CDR2: SGHTA and FQGNSA. Here the CDR3 reads CASSLSRNEQFF. In DNA form, the CDR3 reads TGTGCCAGCAGCTTATCCCGCAATGAGCAGTTCTTC.

The chain links TRBV7-9 to TRBJ1-3; weak D call: TRBD1 (5 bases). V lost 4 bases, J lost 0 bases, and 22 bases lay in between. The CDR3 consists of 19 residues. Germline assignment: CDR1 SEHNR and CDR2 FQNEAQ (reference sequence). The CDR3 reads CASSSRREIQTASGNTIYF. CDR3 bases: TGTGCCAGCAGCTCACGCAGGGAAATACAAACAGCCTCTGGAAACACCATATATTTT.

V is TRBV6-1 and J is TRBJ1-6; maybe TRBD1 (5 bases). This CDR3 has 14 amino acids. Germline V gives CDR1 MNHNS, CDR2 SASEGT. Deletions cut 0 bases from V and 8 bases from J, with 8 bases between. The CDR3: CASSEAGVDSPLHF. CDR3 nucleotides: TGTGCCAGCAGTGAAGCAGGGGTGGATTCACCCCTCCACTTT.

The V and J genes are TRBV5-1 and TRBJ2-5, with D unresolved. CDR1 is SGHRS, CDR2 YFSETQ, per germline. The CDR3 is 14 amino acids. The V end was cut by 0 bases, the J end by 4 bases, with 10 bases between. CDR3 in DNA: TGCGCCAGCAGCTTGGGAGGCGTGGGAGAGACCCAGTACTTC. This codes for CASSLGGVGETQYF.

V and J are TRBV5-1 and TRBJ1-4; a possible D gene is TRBD1 (6 bases). This CDR3 contains 14 residues. The V and J ends lost 0 bases and 8 bases respectively, with 11 bases between them. The germline CDR1 and CDR2 sequences are SGHRS and YFSETQ. The CDR3 DNA reads as TGCGCCAGCAGCTTGGGGCAGGGGACCGAAAAACTGTTTTTT. This codes for CASSLGQGTEKLFF.